Sequencing of this T cell receptor beta chain was carried out in a study of shared clonotypes between healthy human individuals. The ends were cut back, 5 bases at V and 5 bases at J, with 15 bases in the middle. The length of the CDR3 is 14 residues. Looked up from germline, CDR1 is MNHEY and CDR2 is SMNVEV (reference sequence). Naive CD8 cells comprised CD45RO-negative, CCR7-positively selected cells, excluding terminally differentiated effector memory CD45RA+ cells. Genomic DNA (from each subset) was split evenly across several immunoSEQ plates. Assay: immunoSEQ multiplex PCR; the TCRdb copy retains only in-frame clones and omits some. The repertoire has hundreds of thousands of clones, 92% of them found once; the top ten carry less than 25%.

Sequenced input: naive CD8+ T cells sorted from blood. This chain links TRBV27 with TRBJ1-1, with D possibly TRBD1 on 5 matching bases. The TCR comes from a man between 25 and 39 years old in good health. Here the CDR3 DNA reads TGTGCCAGCAGTCGGGTCGGGGGGAATACTGAAGCTTTCTTT. Translated: CASSRVGGNTEAFF.